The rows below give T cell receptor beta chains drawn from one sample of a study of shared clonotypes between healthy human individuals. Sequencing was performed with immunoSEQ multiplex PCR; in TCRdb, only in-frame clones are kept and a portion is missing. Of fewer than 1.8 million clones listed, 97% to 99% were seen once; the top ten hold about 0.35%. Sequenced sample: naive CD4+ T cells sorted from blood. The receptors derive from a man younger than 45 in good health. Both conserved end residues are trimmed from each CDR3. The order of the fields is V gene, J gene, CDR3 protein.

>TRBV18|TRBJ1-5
ASSHNTAIVGQPQH
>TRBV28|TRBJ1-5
ASSLPPNQPQH
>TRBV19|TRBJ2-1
ASSIADRPYNEQF
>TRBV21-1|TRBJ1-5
ARSMEGAVKPQH
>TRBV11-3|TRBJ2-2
ASSPQYRGRNKRELF
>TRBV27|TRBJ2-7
ASSLSGTGYSSEQY
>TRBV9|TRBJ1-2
ASRMQGNYGYT
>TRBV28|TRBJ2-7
ASRTAPGWEQY
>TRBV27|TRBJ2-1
ASSLLDRGPYNEQF
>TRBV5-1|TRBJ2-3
ASSKAGPDTQY